The entry below describes one T cell receptor (beta chain). The sample originates from a study of blood T cell repertoires in COVID-19. The repertoire was sequenced with immunoSEQ multiplex PCR; TCRdb's copy has only in-frame clones and lacks some. This sample has approximately 170,000 clones, with roughly 89% found just once. Sequenced sample: peripheral blood. The TCR sequence derives from a man between 18 and 35 years old with active or convalescent COVID-19.

The DNA of the CDR3 is TGTGCCAGCAGTTTATCCGACAGGGGCTATGAGCAGTTCTTC. It translates to CASSLSDRGYEQFF. The V gene is TRBV27, the J gene TRBJ2-1; TRBD1 aligns across 8 bases. CDR1 MNHEY and CDR2 SMNVEV come from the germline V gene (reference sequence). There are 14 residues in the CDR3. V lost 0 bases, J lost 8 bases, and 3 bases stayed unmatched.